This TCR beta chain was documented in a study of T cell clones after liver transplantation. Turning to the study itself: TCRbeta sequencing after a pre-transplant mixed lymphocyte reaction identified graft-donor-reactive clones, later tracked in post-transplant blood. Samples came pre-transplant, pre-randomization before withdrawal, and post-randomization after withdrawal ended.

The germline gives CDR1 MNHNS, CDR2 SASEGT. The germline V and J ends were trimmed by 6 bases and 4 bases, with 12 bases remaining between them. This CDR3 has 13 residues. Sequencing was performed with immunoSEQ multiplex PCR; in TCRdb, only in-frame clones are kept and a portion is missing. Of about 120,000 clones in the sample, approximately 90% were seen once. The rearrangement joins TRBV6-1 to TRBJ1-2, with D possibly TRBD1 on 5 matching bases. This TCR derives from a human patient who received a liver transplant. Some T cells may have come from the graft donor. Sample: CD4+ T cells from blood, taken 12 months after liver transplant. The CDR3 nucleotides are TGTGCCAGCAGCTCGGACACATTCTATGGCTACACCTTC. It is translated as CASSSDTFYGYTF.